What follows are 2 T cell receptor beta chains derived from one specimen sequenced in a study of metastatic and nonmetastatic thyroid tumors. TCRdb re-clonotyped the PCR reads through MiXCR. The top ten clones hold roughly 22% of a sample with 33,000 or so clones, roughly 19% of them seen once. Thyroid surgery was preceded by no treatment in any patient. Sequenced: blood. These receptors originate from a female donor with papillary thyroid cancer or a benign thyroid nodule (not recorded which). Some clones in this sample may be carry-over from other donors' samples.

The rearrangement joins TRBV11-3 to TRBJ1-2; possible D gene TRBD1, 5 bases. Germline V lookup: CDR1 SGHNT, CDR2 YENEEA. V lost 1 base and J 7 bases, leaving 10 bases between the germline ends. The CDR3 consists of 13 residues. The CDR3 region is CASSLGSGSGYTF. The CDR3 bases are TGTGCCAGCAGCTTAGGTTCAGGGAGTGGCTACACCTTC.

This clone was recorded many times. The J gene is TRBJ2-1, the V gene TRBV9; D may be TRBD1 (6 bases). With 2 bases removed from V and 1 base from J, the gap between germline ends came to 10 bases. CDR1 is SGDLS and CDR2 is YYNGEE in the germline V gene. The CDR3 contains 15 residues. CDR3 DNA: TGTGCCAGCAGCGTGGGGGCGAGGTCCTACAATGAGCAGTTCTTC. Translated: CASSVGARSYNEQFF.